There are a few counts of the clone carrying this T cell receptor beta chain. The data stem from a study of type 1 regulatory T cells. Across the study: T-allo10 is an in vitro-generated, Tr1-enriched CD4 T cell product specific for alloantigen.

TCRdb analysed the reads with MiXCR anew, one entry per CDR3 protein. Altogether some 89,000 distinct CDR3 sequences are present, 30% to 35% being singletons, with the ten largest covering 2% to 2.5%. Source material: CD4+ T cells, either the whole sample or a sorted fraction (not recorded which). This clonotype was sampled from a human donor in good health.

CDR3 DNA: TGTGCCAGCAGCTCCCGGGGTTGGCGGGAGTCCAGCGAGCAGTACTTC. Translated, it gives CASSSRGWRESSEQYF. This sequence joins TRBV7-2 and TRBJ2-7; 7 bases agree with TRBD2. The junction had 15 bases not matched to a gene; V was cut back by 4 bases and J by 6 bases. There are 16 residues in the CDR3. Germline values: CDR1 SGHTA, CDR2 FQGNSA.